These 12 T cell receptor beta chains were all obtained from the same sample, sequenced in a study of T cells after yellow fever vaccination (dated by TCRdb to between 2017 and 2020). Library generation was performed with 5' RACE. Sequencing took place on an Illumina HiSeq 2500. TCRdb handled the public reads itself, with Q25 trimming in fastp and clone calling in MiXCR, and kept productive beta chains. Rows are combined by CDR3 protein, so each entry shows the most common genes and DNA. Here the sample has approximately 160,000 distinct CDR3 sequences; 5.5% to 7.5% occur a single time. The ten most abundant clones make up approximately 3% of the sample. The treatment or condition label of this sample denotes: live attenuated yellow fever vaccine strain. Specimen: CD4+ T cells sorted from PBMCs, collected on the day of the first yellow fever vaccination. Receptors originate from a man younger than 35 who received the YFV17D yellow fever vaccine.

This clonotype was seen many times. The gene calls are TRBV18 and TRBJ2-1; no definite D call. CDR1 and CDR2 (germline): KGHSH, LQKENI. The CDR3 spans 14 residues. The V end lost 0 bases, the J end lost 3 bases, and 6 bases lay between the germline ends. The CDR3 region is CASSPPNGYNEQFF. The CDR3, as DNA: TGTGCCAGCTCACCACCTAACGGCTACAATGAGCAGTTCTTC. The entire variable domain, with the rest obtained from reference TRBV18 and TRBJ2-1, is as follows: NAGVMQNPRHLVRRRGQEARLRCSPMKGHSHVYWYRQLPEEGLKFMVYLQKENIIDESGMPKERFSAEFPKEGPSILRIQQVVRGDSAAYFCASSPPNGYNEQFFGPGTRLTVL.

The V call is TRBV12-3 or TRBV12-4, the J call TRBJ1-4; tentative D call: TRBD1 (5 bases). V shed 7 bases and J shed 5 bases, with 17 bases lying between them. CDR3 size: 15 residues. The CDR3 region is CASTKGMGGNEKLFF. The CDR3 DNA sequence: TGTGCCAGCACCAAGGGGATGGGAGGGAATGAAAAACTGTTTTTT.

Only a few counts were recorded for this clonotype. This rearrangement joins TRBV12-3 or TRBV12-4 to TRBJ2-5, with 8 nucleotides matching TRBD2. The CDR3 contains 16 residues. V lost 4 bases to trimming and J lost 2 bases; unmatched junction nucleotides: 9. The CDR3 sequence is CASSSAGGGPQETQYF. The CDR3, as DNA: TGTGCCAGCAGTTCGGCGGGGGGTGGGCCTCAAGAGACCCAGTACTTC.

This clonotype was picked up many times. V gene TRBV19 combines with J gene TRBJ2-3; 8 bases are shared with TRBD1. The germline V gene encodes CDR1 LNHDA and CDR2 SQIVND (reference sequence). The CDR3 contains 16 residues. Losses at the gene ends were 4 bases for V and 5 bases for J; bases not matched to a gene: 11. The CDR3 nucleotides read TGTGCCAGTAGTACGCCCCGAGACAGGGGTGGAGATACGCAGTATTTT. Its protein is CASSTPRDRGGDTQYF.

The chain links TRBV20-1 to TRBJ1-5; no clear D. Germline values: CDR1 DFQATT, CDR2 SNEGSKA (reference sequence). CDR3 length: 13 residues. Trimming took off 3 bases at V and 0 bases at J, with 6 bases between the two ends. The CDR3: CSARSDSNQPQHF. The CDR3 bases are TGCAGTGCTAGGTCGGATAGCAATCAGCCCCAGCATTTT.

The table lists this clonotype with many counts. V and J are TRBV4-3 and TRBJ2-1, with D perhaps given as TRBD1 or TRBD2 (5 bases each). From germline, CDR1 is LGHNA and CDR2 YSLEER. Between the trimmed V and J ends, which lost 11 bases and 6 bases, there was a span of 11 bases. The CDR3 sequence is 11 residues long. The CDR3 sequence: CARDQGNEQFF. CDR3 nucleotide sequence: TGCGCCCGGGATCAGGGCAATGAGCAGTTCTTC.

This clonotype was found a few times. The gene calls are TRBV7-8 and TRBJ2-3; 11 bases map to TRBD2. J gave up 0 bases and V 6 bases, and 8 bases lay outside the gene matches. The CDR3 consists of 17 residues. Germline lookup yields CDR1 SGHVS and CDR2 FQNEAQ. The CDR3 here is CASSRLAGTLSTDTQYF. CDR3 sequence (DNA): TGTGCCAGCAGTCGACTAGCGGGGACCCTTAGCACAGATACGCAGTATTTT.

This clonotype was seen repeatedly, ten times or more. The V gene is TRBV20-1, the J gene TRBJ2-1; D remains ambiguous. This CDR3 is built from 11 residues. Looked up from germline, CDR1 is DFQATT and CDR2 is SNEGSKA (reference sequence). Trimming removed 2 bases from V and 4 bases from J, with 3 bases in between. CDR3 sequence reads: CSARQYNEQFF. The DNA for the CDR3 is TGCAGTGCTAGACAATACAATGAGCAGTTCTTC.

This clonotype was counted ten times or more. The genes are TRBV15 and TRBJ2-4, with D perhaps TRBD2 (5 bases). Germline values: CDR1 LNHNV, CDR2 YYDKDF (reference sequence). CDR3 size: 15 residues. V shed 5 bases and J shed 0 bases, with 11 bases lying between them. This chain's CDR3 is CATSGGPLAKNIQYF. CDR3 nucleotide sequence: TGTGCCACCAGCGGAGGACCCCTAGCCAAAAACATTCAGTACTTC.

This clonotype came up a few times. V is TRBV7-9 and J is TRBJ1-1; D is possibly TRBD1 (6 bases). With 5 bases removed from V and 5 bases from J, the gap between germline ends came to 12 bases. The CDR3 runs 13 residues. Germline V CDR1 and CDR2: SEHNR, FQNEAQ (reference sequence). CDR3 nucleotide sequence: TGTGCCAGCAGCCTACAGGGTCCTACTGAAGCTTTCTTT. Its protein is CASSLQGPTEAFF.

This clonotype was recorded at least ten times. The genes are TRBV12-3 or TRBV12-4 and TRBJ1-2, with 7 bases lining up with TRBD1. J was trimmed by 8 bases and V by 8 bases; bases with no gene match: 5. This CDR3 spans 11 amino acids. In DNA form, the CDR3 reads TGTGCCAGCGAGGGGGCTGAGGGCTACACCTTC. Amino acid sequence: CASEGAEGYTF.

This chain joins TRBV20-1 and TRBJ1-1; no firm D call. This CDR3 spans 16 amino acids. CDR1 DFQATT and CDR2 SNEGSKA come from the germline V gene (reference sequence). The V end was cut by 5 bases, the J end by 0 bases, with 19 bases between. The CDR3 loop reads CSAQHPIRVMNTEAFF. The CDR3 nucleotides are TGCAGTGCTCAACACCCAATCAGAGTTATGAACACTGAAGCTTTCTTT.